This TCR beta chain came from a study of T-cell memory formation after mild COVID-19. Study information: Among the donors, TCR clusters were largely specific to each donor. General study results and limits: The study found contracting CD4+ clones mainly in CM and EM and contracting CD8+ clones in EMRA.

The V gene's germline CDR1 is MNHNS and CDR2 SASEGT. V trimming: 2 bases; J trimming: 12 bases; junction bases outside the gene matches: 5. This CDR3 has 15 residues. TCRdb itself ran the 5' RACE reads through MiXCR, one entry per CDR3 protein. The table shows under 400,000 distinct CDR3 sequences, with around 28% occurring only once. A remark on this clonotype: Antigen specificity is unknown.

This rearrangement joins TRBV6-1 to TRBJ2-1; 15 nucleotides match TRBD2. This TCR derives from an adult woman who had mild COVID-19 (a few samples of this study predate the infection). Cell type and time point are not known. Source material: PBMCs or a T cell subset sorted from them (not recorded which). The CDR3 DNA reads as TGTGCCAGCAGTGAAAACGGACTAGCGGGAGGGCCGCAGTTCTTC. It is translated as CASSENGLAGGPQFF.